The 2 T cell receptor beta chains below all came from one sample that was sequenced in a study of T cell repertoires in cytomegalovirus infection. In TCRdb, the reads were re-called with MiXCR into one record per CDR3 protein. In the table there are 400,000 or so distinct CDR3 sequences, 25% to 40% of which are singletons. Material: PBMCs. These receptors all stem from a human donor in good health (CMV status not recorded). Some clones in this sample may be carry-over from other donors' samples.

Turning to this clonotype: It is likely a read error, because the conserved phenylalanine at the end of the CDR3 is missing. The V gene is TRBV7-2, the J gene TRBJ2-7; tentatively, D is TRBD1 (6 bases). Trimming pared 0 bases from V and 4 bases from J, leaving 7 bases between. The CDR3 runs to 13 residues. The germline CDR1 and CDR2 sequences are SGHTA and FQGNSA. For the CDR3, the DNA is TGTGCCAGCAGCTTAGCAGGGGGATACGAGCAGTACATC. Protein product: CASSLAGGYEQYI.

In this sample, this clonotype turned up many times. J is TRBJ2-1 and V is TRBV7-3; 11 nucleotides line up with TRBD2. With 2 bases clipped from V and 4 bases from J, the junction kept 4 bases outside the gene matches. The CDR3 totals 16 residues. The germline CDR1 and CDR2 sequences are SGHTA and FQGTGA. The CDR3 DNA follows: TGTGCCAGCAGCTTACTTACTAGCGGGGGATACAATGAGCAGTTCTTC. Translating it yields CASSLLTSGGYNEQFF.